This TCR beta chain was sequenced for a study of technical replicates of blood from several donors. Measured with immunoSEQ multiplex PCR; TCRdb has only the in-frame clones, and not every one. The profile shows roughly 13,000 clones, 95% of them singletons. The CDR3 extends over 15 amino acids. CDR1 and CDR2 from the germline V gene are SGDLS and YYNGEE. Germline trimming cut 4 bases from V and 5 bases from J; bases unmatched to any gene: 7. This clonotype was obtained from a human donor in good health. The V gene is TRBV9, the J gene TRBJ1-5; TRBD1 matches 9 bases. The sequenced sample was PBMCs. The CDR3 region is CASSPRGTGHQPQHF. CDR3 DNA: TGTGCCAGCAGCCCCCGCGGGACAGGGCATCAGCCCCAGCATTTT.